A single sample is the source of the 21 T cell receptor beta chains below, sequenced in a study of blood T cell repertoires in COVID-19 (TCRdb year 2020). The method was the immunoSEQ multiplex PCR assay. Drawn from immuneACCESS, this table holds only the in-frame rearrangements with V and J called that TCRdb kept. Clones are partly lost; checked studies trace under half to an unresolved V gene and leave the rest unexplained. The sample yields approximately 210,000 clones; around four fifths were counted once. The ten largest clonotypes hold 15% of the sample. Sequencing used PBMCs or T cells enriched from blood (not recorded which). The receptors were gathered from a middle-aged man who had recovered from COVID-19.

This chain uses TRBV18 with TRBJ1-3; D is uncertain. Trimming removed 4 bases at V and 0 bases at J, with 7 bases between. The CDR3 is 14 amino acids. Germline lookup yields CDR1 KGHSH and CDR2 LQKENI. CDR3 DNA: TGTGCCAGCTCACGTGCGGACTCTGGAAACACCATATATTTT. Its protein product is CASSRADSGNTIYF.

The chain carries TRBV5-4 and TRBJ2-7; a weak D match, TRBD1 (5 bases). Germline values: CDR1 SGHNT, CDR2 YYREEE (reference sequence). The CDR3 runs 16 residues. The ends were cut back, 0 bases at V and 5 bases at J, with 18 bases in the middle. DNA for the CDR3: TGTGCCAGCAGCTTGGCCTTGAGGCAGGGTTACAACGAGCAGTACTTC. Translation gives CASSLALRQGYNEQYF.

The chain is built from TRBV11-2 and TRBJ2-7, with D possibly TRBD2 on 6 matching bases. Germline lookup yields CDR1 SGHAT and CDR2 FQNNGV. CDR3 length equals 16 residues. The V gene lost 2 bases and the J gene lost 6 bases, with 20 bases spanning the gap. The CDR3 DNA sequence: TGTGCCAGCAGCTTACGGCAGGCGCGAGGGGAGGTCGAGCAGTACTTC. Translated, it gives CASSLRQARGEVEQYF. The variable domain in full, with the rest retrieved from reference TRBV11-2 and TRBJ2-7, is EAGVAQSPRYKIIEKRQSVAFWCNPISGHATLYWYQQILGQGPKLLIQFQNNGVVDDSQLPKDRFSAERLKGVDSTLKIQPAKLEDSAVYLCASSLRQARGEVEQYFGPGTRLTVT.

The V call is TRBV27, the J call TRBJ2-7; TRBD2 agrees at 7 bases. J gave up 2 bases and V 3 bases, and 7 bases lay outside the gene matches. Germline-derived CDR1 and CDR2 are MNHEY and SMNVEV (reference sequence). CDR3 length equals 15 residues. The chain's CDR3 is CASSLMRELTYEQYF. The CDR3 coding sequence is TGTGCCAGCAGTTTGATGCGGGAGCTAACCTACGAGCAGTACTTC.

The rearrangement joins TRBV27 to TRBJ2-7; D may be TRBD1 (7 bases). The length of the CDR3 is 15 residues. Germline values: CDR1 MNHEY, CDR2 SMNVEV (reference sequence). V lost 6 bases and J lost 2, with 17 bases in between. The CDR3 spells CASSKGGTVAYEQYF. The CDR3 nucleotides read TGTGCCAGCAGCAAAGGCGGGACAGTAGCCTACGAGCAGTACTTC.

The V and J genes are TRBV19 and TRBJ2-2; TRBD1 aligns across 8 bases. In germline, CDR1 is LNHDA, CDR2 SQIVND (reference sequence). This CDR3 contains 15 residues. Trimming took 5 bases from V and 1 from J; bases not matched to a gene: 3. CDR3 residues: CASSPGTGNTGELFF. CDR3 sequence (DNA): TGTGCCAGTAGTCCAGGGACAGGGAACACCGGGGAGCTGTTTTTT.

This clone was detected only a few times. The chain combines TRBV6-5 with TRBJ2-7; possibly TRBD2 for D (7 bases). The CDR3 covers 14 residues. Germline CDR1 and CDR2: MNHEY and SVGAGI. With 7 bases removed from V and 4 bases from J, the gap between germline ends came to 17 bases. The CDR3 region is CASIFEGGLYEQYF. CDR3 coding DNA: TGTGCCAGCATTTTCGAGGGGGGGTTGTACGAGCAGTACTTC.

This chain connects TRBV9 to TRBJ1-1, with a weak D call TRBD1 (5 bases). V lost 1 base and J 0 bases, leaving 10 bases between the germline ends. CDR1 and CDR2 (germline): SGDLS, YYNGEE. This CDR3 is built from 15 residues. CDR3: CASSVSGQMNTEAFF. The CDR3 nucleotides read TGTGCCAGCAGCGTATCAGGACAAATGAACACTGAAGCTTTCTTT.

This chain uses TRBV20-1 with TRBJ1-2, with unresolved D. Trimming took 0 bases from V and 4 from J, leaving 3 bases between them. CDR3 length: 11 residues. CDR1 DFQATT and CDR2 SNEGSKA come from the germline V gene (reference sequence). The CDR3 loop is CSARDSYGYTF. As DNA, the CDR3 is TGCAGTGCTAGAGACAGCTATGGCTACACCTTC.

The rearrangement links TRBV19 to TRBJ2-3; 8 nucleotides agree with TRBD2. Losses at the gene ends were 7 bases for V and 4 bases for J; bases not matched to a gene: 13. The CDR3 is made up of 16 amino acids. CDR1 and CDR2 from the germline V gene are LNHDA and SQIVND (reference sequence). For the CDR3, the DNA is TGTGCCAGTAACTTTCACGGAGCGGGAGTCCCAGATACGCAGTATTTT. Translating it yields CASNFHGAGVPDTQYF.

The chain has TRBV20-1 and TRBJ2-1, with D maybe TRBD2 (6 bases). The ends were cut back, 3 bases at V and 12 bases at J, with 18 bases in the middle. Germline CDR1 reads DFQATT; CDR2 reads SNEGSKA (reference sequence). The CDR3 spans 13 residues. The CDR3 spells CSASGAARGWQFF. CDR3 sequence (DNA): TGCAGTGCTAGTGGGGCAGCCCGGGGGTGGCAGTTCTTC.

The CDR3 protein is CASWGAGGWDTGELFF. Here the CDR3 DNA reads TGTGCCAGTTGGGGTGCAGGGGGCTGGGACACCGGGGAGCTGTTTTTT. The gene calls are TRBV6-6 and TRBJ2-2; 8 nucleotides agree with TRBD1. The CDR3 extends over 16 amino acids. Germline values: CDR1 MNHNY, CDR2 SVGAGI (reference sequence). The junction had 12 bases not matched to a gene; V was cut back by 9 bases and J by 3 bases.

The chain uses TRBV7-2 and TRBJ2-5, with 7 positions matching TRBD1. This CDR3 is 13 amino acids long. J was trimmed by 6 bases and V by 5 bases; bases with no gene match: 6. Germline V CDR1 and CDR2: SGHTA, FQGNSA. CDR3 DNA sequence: TGTGCCAGCAGCGACCGGGACAGAAAGACCCAGTACTTC. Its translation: CASSDRDRKTQYF.

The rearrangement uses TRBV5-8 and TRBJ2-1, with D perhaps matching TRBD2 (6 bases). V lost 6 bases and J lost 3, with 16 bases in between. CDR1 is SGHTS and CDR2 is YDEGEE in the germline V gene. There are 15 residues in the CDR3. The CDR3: CASTSGGAIYNEQFF. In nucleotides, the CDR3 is TGTGCCAGCACCTCCGGGGGAGCCATCTACAATGAGCAGTTCTTC.

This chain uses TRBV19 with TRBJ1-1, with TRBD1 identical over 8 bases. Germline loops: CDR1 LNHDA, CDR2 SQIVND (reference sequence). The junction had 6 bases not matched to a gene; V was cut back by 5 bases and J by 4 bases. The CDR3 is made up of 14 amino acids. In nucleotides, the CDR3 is TGTGCCAGTAGTTTCAGGGGGCTGAGCACTGAAGCTTTCTTT. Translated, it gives CASSFRGLSTEAFF. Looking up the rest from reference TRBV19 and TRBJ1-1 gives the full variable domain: DGGITQSPKYLFRKEGQNVTLSCEQNLNHDAMYWYRQDPGQGLRLIYYSQIVNDFQKGDIAEGYSVSREKKESFPLTVTSAQKNPTAFYLCASSFRGLSTEAFFGQGTRLTVV.

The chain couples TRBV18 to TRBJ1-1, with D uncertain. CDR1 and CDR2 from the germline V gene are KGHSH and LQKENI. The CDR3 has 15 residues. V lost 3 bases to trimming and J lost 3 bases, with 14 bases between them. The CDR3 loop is CASSPTIGRDTEAFF. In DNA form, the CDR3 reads TGTGCCAGCTCACCTACTATTGGGCGGGACACTGAAGCTTTCTTT. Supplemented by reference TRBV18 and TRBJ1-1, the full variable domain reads NAGVMQNPRHLVRRRGQEARLRCSPMKGHSHVYWYRQLPEEGLKFMVYLQKENIIDESGMPKERFSAEFPKEGPSILRIQQVVRGDSAAYFCASSPTIGRDTEAFFGQGTRLTVV.

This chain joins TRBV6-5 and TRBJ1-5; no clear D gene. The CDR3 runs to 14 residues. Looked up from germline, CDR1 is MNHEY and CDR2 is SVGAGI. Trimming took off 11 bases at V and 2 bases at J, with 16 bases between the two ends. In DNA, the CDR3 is TGTGCCTCAGCCGGAGGAAGGGGCAATCAGCCCCAGCATTTT. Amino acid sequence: CASAGGRGNQPQHF.

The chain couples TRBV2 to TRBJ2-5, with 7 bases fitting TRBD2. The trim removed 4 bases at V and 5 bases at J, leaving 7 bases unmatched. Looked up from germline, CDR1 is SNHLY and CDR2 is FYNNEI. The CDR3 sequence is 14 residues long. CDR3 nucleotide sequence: TGTGCCAGCAGTGGGGGGACTACCAGGGAGACCCAGTACTTC. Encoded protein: CASSGGTTRETQYF.

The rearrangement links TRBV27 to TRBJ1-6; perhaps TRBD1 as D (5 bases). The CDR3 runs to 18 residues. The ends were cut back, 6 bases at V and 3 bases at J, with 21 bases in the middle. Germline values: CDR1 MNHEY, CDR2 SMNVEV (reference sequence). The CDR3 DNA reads TGTGCCAGCAGCCCCATGGGCAGGGCAAGAGGCTATAATTCACCCCTCCACTTT. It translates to CASSPMGRARGYNSPLHF.

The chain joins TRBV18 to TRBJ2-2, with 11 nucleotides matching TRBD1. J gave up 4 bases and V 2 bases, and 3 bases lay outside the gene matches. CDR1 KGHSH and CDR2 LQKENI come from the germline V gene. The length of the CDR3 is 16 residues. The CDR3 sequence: CASSPAGTGGTGELFF. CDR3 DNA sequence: TGTGCCAGCTCACCAGCCGGGACAGGGGGCACCGGGGAGCTGTTTTTT.

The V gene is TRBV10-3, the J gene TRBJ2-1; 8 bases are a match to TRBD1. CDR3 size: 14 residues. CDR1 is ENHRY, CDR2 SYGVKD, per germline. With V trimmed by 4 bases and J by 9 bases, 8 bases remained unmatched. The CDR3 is CAISGDRGVSEQFF. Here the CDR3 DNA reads TGTGCCATCAGTGGCGACAGGGGAGTGAGTGAGCAGTTCTTC.